This TCR beta chain stems from a study of CD8 T cells in Susac syndrome. Blood CD8+ and CD4+ T cells underwent high-throughput TCR beta sequencing. The multiple sclerosis controls consisted of treatment-naive patients with relapsing-remitting disease, either stable or active. Regarding the study as a whole: The number of individuals included in the study's TCR sequencing and HLA analysis was acknowledged as relatively small.

The authors reverse transcribed roughly 0.5 to 1 ug RNA with random hexamers. The method of amplification for TCR beta CDR3 was immunoSEQ multiplex PCR, covering 54 Vbeta and 13 Jbeta. MiXCR was run by TCRdb on the immunoSEQ multiplex PCR reads, yielding one entry per CDR3 protein. The sample holds about 280,000 distinct CDR3 sequences, about 85% seen once. Worth noting for this clonotype: Its matching antigen is unknown.

The material sequenced was CD8+ T cells from PBMCs. This sequence was found in a human donor with multiple sclerosis.

CDR3 coding DNA: TGTGCCAGCAGCTTTGACCTAGCGGACTCCTACAATGAGCAGTTCTTC. Its translation is CASSFDLADSYNEQFF. The chain employs TRBV13 and TRBJ2-1; 7 nucleotides line up with TRBD2. With 3 bases clipped from V and 0 bases from J, the junction kept 5 bases outside the gene matches. CDR1 is PRHDT and CDR2 is FYEKMQ in the germline V gene (reference sequence). The CDR3 runs 16 residues.